A selection of T cell receptor beta chains follows, all from one sample in a study of CD8 T cells in ankylosing spondylitis. Each CDR3 protein is one row after TCRdb ran MiXCR on the 5' RACE reads. The sample records some 800,000 distinct CDR3 sequences, around 11% being singletons. Sequencing input: blood, either unsorted or a sorted T cell fraction (not recorded which). Source of these receptors: a male donor with ankylosing spondylitis. The CDR3 runs from the conserved cysteine through the conserved F or W. Fields, in order: V gene, clone size, D gene, J gene, CDR3 DNA, CDR3 protein. The D gene is left open where the match is weak. The size entry is marked missing in some rows and otherwise reads once, few, many or a size class.

v_gene: TRBV12-3/TRBV12-4
abundance: -
d_gene: -
j_gene: TRBJ2-6
CDR3nt: TGTGCCAGCAGTTCCACCTGGGGACTCAAGGTGGAGGCCAACGTCCTGACTTTC
CDR3aa: CASSSTWGLKVEANVLTF

v_gene: TRBV5-1
abundance: -
d_gene: -
j_gene: TRBJ2-7
CDR3nt: TGCGCCAGCAGCTACCGGGACAAGGGCGACGAGCAGTACTTC
CDR3aa: CASSYRDKGDEQYF

v_gene: TRBV24-1
abundance: few
d_gene: TRBD2
j_gene: TRBJ2-3
CDR3nt: TGTGCCACCAGTGATCCAAAGCGGGAGAAGATAGATACGCAGTATTTT
CDR3aa: CATSDPKREKIDTQYF

v_gene: TRBV20-1
abundance: few
d_gene: -
j_gene: TRBJ2-7
CDR3nt: TGCAGTGCCAGGGGGGAGACCTACGAGCAGTACTTC
CDR3aa: CSARGETYEQYF

v_gene: TRBV4-2
abundance: -
d_gene: -
j_gene: TRBJ1-2
CDR3nt: TGTGCCAGCAGCCAGGCCACAGCCCCCGGCTACACCTTC
CDR3aa: CASSQATAPGYTF

v_gene: TRBV12-3/TRBV12-4
abundance: many
d_gene: TRBD1
j_gene: TRBJ1-2
CDR3nt: TGTGCCAGCAGGTTAAACAGGGGGATCTATGGCTACACCTTC
CDR3aa: CASRLNRGIYGYTF

v_gene: TRBV6-1
abundance: -
d_gene: -
j_gene: TRBJ2-7
CDR3nt: TGTGCCAGCAGTCGCCGGGGTGCAGGCGCCTACGAGCAGTACTTC
CDR3aa: CASSRRGAGAYEQYF

v_gene: TRBV18
abundance: -
d_gene: TRBD2
j_gene: TRBJ2-1
CDR3nt: TGTGCCAGCTCACCACCCTGGGGAGGGCGTTCCTACAATGAGCAGTTCTTC
CDR3aa: CASSPPWGGRSYNEQFF

v_gene: TRBV12-3/TRBV12-4
abundance: few
d_gene: TRBD1
j_gene: TRBJ2-6
CDR3nt: TGTGCCAGCAGTTTCGCAGGGGGCGACTCTGGGGCCAACGTCCTGACTTTC
CDR3aa: CASSFAGGDSGANVLTF

v_gene: TRBV20-1
abundance: -
d_gene: -
j_gene: TRBJ2-2
CDR3nt: TGCAGTGCTAGATCGTCACAAATGAACACCGGGGAGCTGTTTTTT
CDR3aa: CSARSSQMNTGELFF

v_gene: TRBV6-5
abundance: -
d_gene: TRBD1
j_gene: TRBJ1-4
CDR3nt: TGTGCCAGCAGTTGGACAGGGACTCCTGGAAAACTGTTTTTT
CDR3aa: CASSWTGTPGKLFF

v_gene: TRBV11-2
abundance: -
d_gene: TRBD2
j_gene: TRBJ2-1
CDR3nt: TGTGCCAGCAGTGCCCGACTAGCGTTAAACAATGAGCAGTTCTTC
CDR3aa: CASSARLALNNEQFF

v_gene: TRBV19
abundance: few
d_gene: -
j_gene: TRBJ1-4
CDR3nt: TGTGCCAGTAGAAACAGGGACGAAAAACTGTTTTTT
CDR3aa: CASRNRDEKLFF

v_gene: TRBV4-3
abundance: many
d_gene: -
j_gene: TRBJ1-1
CDR3nt: TGCGCCAGCAGCCAAGAACGGTCCCGGAGGATGAACACTGAAGCTTTCTTT
CDR3aa: CASSQERSRRMNTEAFF

v_gene: TRBV20-1
abundance: -
d_gene: TRBD2
j_gene: TRBJ2-5
CDR3nt: TGCAGTGCGGCGACTAGCGGGAGTAGTGAGACCCAGTACTTC
CDR3aa: CSAATSGSSETQYF

v_gene: TRBV9
abundance: -
d_gene: -
j_gene: TRBJ2-3
CDR3nt: TGTGCCAGCAGCGTGGCGGGGGCGAACACAGATACGCAGTATTTT
CDR3aa: CASSVAGANTDTQYF

v_gene: TRBV3-1
abundance: few
d_gene: -
j_gene: TRBJ1-2
CDR3nt: TGTGCCAGCAGCCAATCGCCGGGTGGGTCTAACTATGGCTACACCTTC
CDR3aa: CASSQSPGGSNYGYTF

v_gene: TRBV10-3
abundance: few
d_gene: -
j_gene: TRBJ2-7
CDR3nt: TGTGCCATCAGTGTTCTCTCCGGGACTTCTAAGCTTCTCAACGACCACGAGCAGTACTTC
CDR3aa: CAISVLSGTSKLLNDHEQYF

v_gene: TRBV20-1
abundance: few
d_gene: -
j_gene: TRBJ1-1
CDR3nt: TGCAGTGCTAGAGAACTGGAGAACACTGAAGCTTTCTTT
CDR3aa: CSARELENTEAFF

v_gene: TRBV11-3
abundance: -
d_gene: -
j_gene: TRBJ1-1
CDR3nt: TGTGCCAGCAGCCCCCGGGGGCCGGACACTGAAGCTTTCTTT
CDR3aa: CASSPRGPDTEAFF

v_gene: TRBV9
abundance: -
d_gene: TRBD1
j_gene: TRBJ1-2
CDR3nt: TGTGCCAGCAGCTCATCCCCCAGGGGGGGAGACGGCTACACCTTC
CDR3aa: CASSSSPRGGDGYTF

v_gene: TRBV12-3/TRBV12-4
abundance: many
d_gene: -
j_gene: TRBJ1-1
CDR3nt: TGTGCCAGCAGTTGGATCGACATATTCAGGAACACTGAAGCTTTCTTT
CDR3aa: CASSWIDIFRNTEAFF

v_gene: TRBV20-1
abundance: -
d_gene: -
j_gene: TRBJ2-7
CDR3nt: TGCAGTGCTACCCCCCCCAGGAATCCCTTATACGAGCAGTACTTC
CDR3aa: CSATPPRNPLYEQYF

v_gene: TRBV10-3
abundance: many
d_gene: TRBD2
j_gene: TRBJ2-7
CDR3nt: TGTGCCATTAACGGGAGGGCCAACGACGAGCAGTACTTC
CDR3aa: CAINGRANDEQYF

v_gene: TRBV7-2
abundance: -
d_gene: TRBD2
j_gene: TRBJ2-7
CDR3nt: TGTGCCAGCAGCTTAGTCGGGGGGAACGTGCAGTACTTC
CDR3aa: CASSLVGGNVQYF